This T cell receptor beta chain appears in the sequencing data of a study of blood T cell repertoires in COVID-19. Study context: Specimens from acute and convalescent COVID-19 originated in the United States, Italy and Spain.

In the original workflow: Estimation of nucleated cell counts relied on the amplification of reference gene primers. TCRdb's table, derived via immunoSEQ multiplex PCR, lists solely in-frame clones and lacks some. The V and J calls and clone size were taken over from that table, and D and trimming were inferred from the DNA. The data contain fewer than 100,000 clones, roughly four fifths of them singletons. The V gene end was trimmed by 1 base and the J gene end by 7 bases; junction bases not matched to a gene: 6. CDR1 is LGHDT, CDR2 YNNKEL, per germline (reference sequence). This CDR3 region has 14 residues.

The V gene is TRBV3-1 (or the pseudogene TRBV3-2), the J gene TRBJ1-2; 7 bases align to TRBD1. Input material: peripheral blood. The clonotype originates from a man aged 45-65 years with acute or convalescent COVID-19. The CDR3 DNA sequence: TGTGCCAGCAGCCAAGGGGGACACAGGGGTGGCTACACCTTC. Translated, it gives CASSQGGHRGGYTF.